The 30 T cell receptor beta chains below were found in one sample sequenced in a study of blood T cell repertoires in COVID-19. Method: immunoSEQ multiplex PCR; TCRdb's copy keeps in-frame clones and lacks some. The data show more than 45,000 clones, with approximately 84% seen just once and more than 15% held by the top ten. Material for sequencing was peripheral blood. The receptors were gathered from a human donor with active COVID-19. The donor label of this sample is uncertain.

The chain carries TRBV19 and TRBJ2-1; D might be TRBD1 (5 bases). The CDR3 consists of 14 residues. Germline assignment: CDR1 LNHDA and CDR2 SQIVND (reference sequence). Trimming took off 2 bases at V and 3 bases at J, with 8 bases between the two ends. The CDR3 DNA is TGTGCCAGTAGTATAAGGACATACTACAATGAGCAGTTCTTC. It codes for CASSIRTYYNEQFF.

This chain joins TRBV6-6 and TRBJ1-1, with D perhaps matching TRBD1 (6 bases). The germline CDR1 and CDR2 sequences are MNHNY and SVGAGI (reference sequence). V lost 7 bases and J 0 bases, leaving 12 bases between the germline ends. The CDR3 spans 14 residues. The CDR3 spells CASTWDTLNTEAFF. In DNA form, the CDR3 reads TGTGCCAGCACTTGGGACACTTTGAACACTGAAGCTTTCTTT.

The chain has TRBV15 and TRBJ2-2, with 7 nucleotides matching TRBD1. The CDR3 totals 13 residues. Germline-derived CDR1 and CDR2 are LNHNV and YYDKDF (reference sequence). The V segment lost 3 bases and the J segment 7 bases; nucleotides outside the gene matches: 2. In DNA form, the CDR3 reads TGTGCCACCAGCAGGGACAGGCTCGGGGAGCTGTTTTTT. It specifies CATSRDRLGELFF.

This chain uses TRBV5-1 with TRBJ1-2; 7 bases agree with TRBD1. CDR1 is SGHRS, CDR2 YFSETQ, per germline. The CDR3 loop spans 16 amino acids. With 4 bases clipped from V and 3 bases from J, the junction kept 12 bases outside the gene matches. CDR3 sequence: CASSLLNLQGDYGYTF. In nucleotides, the CDR3 is TGCGCCAGCAGCCTATTAAATTTGCAGGGGGACTATGGCTACACCTTC.

V is TRBV4-1 and J is TRBJ2-1; tentatively, D is TRBD1 (6 bases). CDR3 length equals 15 residues. Trimming left V 4 bases short and J 7 bases short, with 17 bases between. Germline V gene sequence: CDR1 MGHRA, CDR2 YSYEKL. CDR3 nucleotide sequence: TGCGCCAGCAGCCTAGAGTGGGGGCCCGGAAATGAGCAGTTCTTC. Protein: CASSLEWGPGNEQFF.

The chain carries TRBV5-1 and TRBJ1-2; D is perhaps TRBD1 (5 bases). Germline V gene lookup returns CDR1 SGHRS and CDR2 YFSETQ. V was cut by 4 bases and J by 4 bases, with 14 bases left in between. This CDR3 comprises 14 residues. The CDR3: CASSEDMSLYGYTF. CDR3 nucleotides: TGCGCCAGCAGCGAGGACATGAGTCTCTATGGCTACACCTTC.

V is TRBV7-9 and J is TRBJ1-2; D remains unclear. The CDR3 extends over 13 amino acids. The V gene lost 5 bases and the J gene lost 2 bases, with 9 bases spanning the gap. CDR1 SEHNR and CDR2 FQNEAQ come from the germline V gene (reference sequence). The CDR3 loop reads CASSPGSNYGYTF. CDR3 in DNA: TGTGCCAGCAGCCCCGGGTCAAACTATGGCTACACCTTC.

This clone was seen only once. The V call is TRBV20-1, the J call TRBJ1-5, with 7 positions matching TRBD1. The J segment lost 3 bases and the V segment lost 3 bases, leaving 5 bases of the junction unmatched. The CDR3 sequence is 14 residues long. Germline CDR1 is DFQATT and CDR2 is SNEGSKA (reference sequence). The CDR3 sequence is CSASSDRDNQPQHF. The DNA for the CDR3 is TGCAGTGCTAGTAGCGACAGGGACAATCAGCCCCAGCATTTT.

This chain uses TRBV13 with TRBJ1-6, with 10 bases aligning to TRBD1. Per germline, CDR1 PRHDT and CDR2 FYEKMQ (reference sequence). Unmatched junction bases numbered 7, after V lost 5 bases and J lost 6 bases. CDR3 length: 16 residues. CDR3 residues: CASSHRQGASNSPLHF. CDR3 DNA sequence: TGTGCCAGCAGCCACAGACAGGGGGCTAGTAATTCACCCCTCCACTTT.

The chain is built from TRBV19 and TRBJ1-1; D might be TRBD1 (6 bases). The V gene's germline CDR1 is LNHDA and CDR2 SQIVND (reference sequence). CDR3 length: 14 residues. With 4 bases removed from V and 3 bases from J, the gap between germline ends came to 12 bases. The CDR3 reads CASSTAGADTEAFF. In nucleotides, the CDR3 is TGTGCCAGTAGTACGGCAGGGGCGGACACTGAAGCTTTCTTT.

This chain connects TRBV7-2 to TRBJ2-7; a weak D match, TRBD1 (7 bases). Trimming stripped 1 base from V and 6 bases from J, with 19 bases between. The CDR3 covers 16 residues. Germline V lookup: CDR1 SGHTA, CDR2 FQGNSA. The CDR3 spells CASSLGRTGQEGEQYF. CDR3 bases: TGTGCCAGCAGCTTAGGTCGCACAGGACAGGAGGGCGAGCAGTACTTC.

This clone was counted a single time. The chain carries TRBV6-2 or TRBV6-3 and TRBJ2-3; 11 bases agree with TRBD2. The CDR3 sequence is 18 residues long. V dropped 5 bases and J dropped 3; count of bases not matched to a gene: 13. From germline, CDR1 is MNHEY and CDR2 SVGEGT. The CDR3 spells CASSKLAGGPGATDTQYF. The CDR3 DNA sequence: TGTGCCAGCAGTAAATTAGCGGGGGGGCCTGGTGCAACAGATACGCAGTATTTT.

The sample holds one count of this clone. This chain joins TRBV5-6 and TRBJ2-5; possibly TRBD2 for D (6 bases). This CDR3 contains 15 residues. Deletions cut 4 bases from V and 4 bases from J, with 17 bases between. The germline V gene has CDR1 SGHDT and CDR2 YYEEEE. The CDR3 spells CASSPTGVERETQYF. CDR3 DNA: TGTGCCAGCAGCCCGACGGGGGTTGAGAGAGAGACCCAGTACTTC. Full variable domain (outside the CDR3, taken from reference TRBV5-6 and TRBJ2-5): DAGVTQSPTHLIKTRGQQVTLRCSPKSGHDTVSWYQQALGQGPQFIFQYYEEEERQRGNFPDRFSGHQFPNYSSELNVNALLLGDSALYLCASSPTGVERETQYFGPGTRLLVL.

This clone was picked up one time. The chain carries TRBV7-6 and TRBJ1-5; tentatively, D is TRBD1 (5 bases). Germline V CDR1 and CDR2: SGHVS, FNYEAQ. The CDR3 is 18 residues long. Trimming removed 0 bases from V and 4 bases from J, with 19 bases in between. The CDR3 loop reads CASSLALMVGGENQPQHF. The CDR3 nucleotides are TGTGCCAGCAGCTTAGCCCTGATGGTTGGAGGGGAAAATCAGCCCCAGCATTTT.

The rearrangement joins TRBV4-3 to TRBJ2-7, with TRBD1 as a possible D gene (7 bases). Per the germline V gene, CDR1 is LGHNA and CDR2 is YSLEER. The CDR3 is made up of 15 amino acids. V lost 4 bases and J lost 2, with 15 bases in between. CDR3 region: CASSPGARGAYEQYF. The CDR3 region has the DNA TGCGCCAGCAGCCCTGGGGCCAGGGGGGCCTACGAGCAGTACTTC.

This clone was seen more than once but under ten times. The V call is TRBV6-6, the J call TRBJ1-5, with D unresolved. Trimming took off 6 bases at V and 4 bases at J, with 13 bases between the two ends. The length of the CDR3 is 14 residues. Germline CDR1 and CDR2: MNHNY and SVGAGI (reference sequence). In DNA form, the CDR3 reads TGTGCCAGCAGCGAGGGTAGACAAAATCAGCCCCAGCATTTT. Translated, it gives CASSEGRQNQPQHF.

The CDR3 nucleotides are TGCGCCAGCAGCCAAGAAAATCTAGCGGGGGGCGCCTACGAGCAGTACTTC. The encoded protein is CASSQENLAGGAYEQYF. This rearrangement joins TRBV4-3 to TRBJ2-7, with 11 positions matching TRBD2. This CDR3 is built from 17 residues. The germline V gene has CDR1 LGHNA and CDR2 YSLEER. The trim removed 0 bases at V and 2 bases at J, leaving 6 bases unmatched.

The chain uses TRBV29-1 and TRBJ2-7, with 7 bases lining up with TRBD1. Germline assignment: CDR1 SQVTM and CDR2 ANQGSEA. CDR3 length: 13 amino acids. V was pared by 6 bases and J by 2 bases, with 7 bases of the junction left unmatched. Here the CDR3 reads CSVRQGGPYEQYF. For the CDR3, the DNA is TGCAGCGTAAGACAGGGTGGGCCCTACGAGCAGTACTTC.

The CDR3: CASSSRGENMNTEAFF. The CDR3 region has the DNA TGTGCCAGCAGCTCCCGGGGAGAGAACATGAACACTGAAGCTTTCTTT. The chain is built from TRBV7-2 and TRBJ1-1; D uncertain. The V end was cut by 4 bases, the J end by 0 bases, with 15 bases between. Germline V gene lookup returns CDR1 SGHTA and CDR2 FQGNSA. This CDR3 has 16 amino acids.

The chain uses TRBV11-1 and TRBJ1-4; the match to TRBD1 covers 9 bases. Trimming cost V 5 bases and J 3 bases; bases outside gene matches: 7. In germline, CDR1 is SGHAT, CDR2 FQDESV (reference sequence). The CDR3 extends over 16 amino acids. Here the CDR3 DNA reads TGTGCCAGCAGCCCACCGGGACAGGGCCCTAATGAAAAACTGTTTTTT. Its translation is CASSPPGQGPNEKLFF.

The rearrangement links TRBV19 to TRBJ1-1; tentative D call: TRBD1 (5 bases). The CDR3 has 12 residues. Looked up from germline, CDR1 is LNHDA and CDR2 is SQIVND (reference sequence). Trimming removed 9 bases at V and 8 bases at J, with 16 bases between. CDR3 residues: CASGHPGREAFF. CDR3 sequence (DNA): TGTGCCAGCGGACACCCAGGAAGGGAAGCTTTCTTT. Full variable domain (rest looked up from reference TRBV19 and TRBJ1-1): DGGITQSPKYLFRKEGQNVTLSCEQNLNHDAMYWYRQDPGQGLRLIYYSQIVNDFQKGDIAEGYSVSREKKESFPLTVTSAQKNPTAFYLCASGHPGREAFFGQGTRLTVV.

The chain employs TRBV27 and TRBJ1-2; TRBD1 matches at 9 bases. Germline assignment: CDR1 MNHEY and CDR2 SMNVEV (reference sequence). This CDR3 spans 15 amino acids. V was pared by 6 bases and J by 6 bases, with 11 bases of the junction left unmatched. The CDR3 nucleotides read TGTGCCAGCAGCCTAAGAACAGGGGGCGGACATGGCTACACCTTC. Its translation is CASSLRTGGGHGYTF.

The chain uses TRBV19 and TRBJ1-5; 10 bases match TRBD1. The V gene end was trimmed by 5 bases and the J gene end by 5 bases; junction bases not matched to a gene: 6. This CDR3 contains 15 residues. Per the germline V gene, CDR1 is LNHDA and CDR2 is SQIVND (reference sequence). CDR3 nucleotides: TGTGCCAGTAGTCCAAGGACAGGGGGATATCAGCCCCAGCATTTT. The encoded protein is CASSPRTGGYQPQHF.

This chain links TRBV6-2 or TRBV6-3 with TRBJ2-5; D is possibly TRBD2 (6 bases). V shed 5 bases and J shed 5 bases, with 15 bases lying between them. Germline CDR1 reads MNHEY; CDR2 reads SVGEGT. The CDR3 runs to 14 residues. This CDR3 reads CASSKLGLRETQYF. CDR3 coding DNA: TGTGCCAGCAGTAAACTCGGACTACGCGAGACCCAGTACTTC.

The chain is built from TRBV15 and TRBJ1-4, with D possibly being TRBD1 (5 bases). This CDR3 has 16 residues. CDR1 and CDR2 (germline): LNHNV, YYDKDF (reference sequence). The V end lost 1 base, the J end lost 8 bases, and 17 bases lay between the germline ends. The CDR3 bases are TGTGCCACCAGCAGAGGTGCCGGGGGGAGTTTGGAAAAACTGTTTTTT. Protein sequence: CATSRGAGGSLEKLFF.

This clone was detected only once. The rearrangement links TRBV12-5 to TRBJ2-3, with D uncertain. The CDR3 extends over 15 amino acids. V lost 5 bases, J lost 4 bases, and 16 bases lay in between. The germline gives CDR1 LGHNT, CDR2 FRNRAP. This CDR3 is CASGPRRVKSDTQYF. In DNA, the CDR3 is TGTGCTAGTGGTCCCAGGCGTGTTAAGTCAGATACGCAGTATTTT. Full variable domain (missing parts from reference TRBV12-5 and TRBJ2-3): DARVTQTPRHKVTEMGQEVTMRCQPILGHNTVFWYRQTMMQGLELLAYFRNRAPLDDSGMPKDRFSAEMPDATLATLKIQPSEPRDSAVYFCASGPRRVKSDTQYFGPGTRLTVL.

DNA for the CDR3: TGTGCCAGCAGCTCAGCCGGGACAAGGGATTCACCCCTCCACTTT. Its translation: CASSSAGTRDSPLHF. V and J are TRBV5-5 and TRBJ1-6; D might be TRBD1 (6 bases). The CDR3 covers 15 residues. Germline V gene sequence: CDR1 SGHKS, CDR2 YYEKEE (reference sequence). Trimming shortened V by 3 bases and J by 8 bases, and 15 bases separated the two germline ends.

The V gene is TRBV6-2 or TRBV6-3, the J gene TRBJ1-2; possible D gene TRBD1, 6 bases. The CDR3 is made up of 14 amino acids. Germline-derived CDR1 and CDR2 are MNHEY and SVGEGT. Deletions cut 6 bases from V and 6 bases from J, with 17 bases between. CDR3 coding DNA: TGTGCCAGCAGCCCATTAACAGGGAACGATGGCTACACCTTC. It encodes CASSPLTGNDGYTF.

V and J are TRBV7-8 and TRBJ1-1; 7 nucleotides line up with TRBD1. The CDR3 covers 15 residues. CDR1 and CDR2 (germline): SGHVS, FQNEAQ. V gave up 5 bases and J gave up 3 bases; unmatched junction bases: 9. This CDR3 reads CASSPQEGADTEAFF. The DNA for the CDR3 is TGTGCCAGCAGCCCCCAGGAGGGGGCGGACACTGAAGCTTTCTTT. The complete variable domain, with remaining parts taken from reference TRBV7-8 and TRBJ1-1, reads GAGVSQSPRYKVAKRGQDVALRCDPISGHVSLFWYQQALGQGPEFLTYFQNEAQLDKSGLPSDRFFAERPEGSVSTLKIQRTQQEDSAVYLCASSPQEGADTEAFFGQGTRLTVV.

The V gene is TRBV27, the J gene TRBJ1-4; weak D call: TRBD1 (5 bases). This CDR3 comprises 16 residues. Germline V lookup: CDR1 MNHEY, CDR2 SMNVEV (reference sequence). V lost 3 bases to trimming and J lost 0 bases, with 11 bases between them. In nucleotides, the CDR3 is TGTGCCAGCAGTTTCGGGGGGGTCTCAACTAATGAAAAACTGTTTTTT. This codes for CASSFGGVSTNEKLFF.